Below, 9 T cell receptor beta chains from the same sample are listed, as sequenced in a study of blood T cells in healthy people across ages. Then a second PCR, running roughly 7 to 11 cycles, was carried out with a sample-barcoded 5' primer and a J-beta primer mix. MiXCR was run by TCRdb on the 5' RACE reads, yielding one entry per CDR3 protein. Among under 850,000 distinct CDR3 sequences listed, 35% to 40% were seen once. The sequenced material came from blood. Receptors were obtained from a young man in good health.

This clonotype was picked up many times. The V and J genes are TRBV4-3 and TRBJ2-3, with 8 bases aligning to TRBD1. The ends lost 2 bases at V and 8 bases at J; junction bases unmatched: 9. The CDR3 has 15 residues. The germline V gene has CDR1 LGHNA and CDR2 YSLEER. CDR3 DNA sequence: TGCGCCAGCAGCCAACAGGGGGCCCCAGTCGGTACGCAGTATTTT. It encodes CASSQQGAPVGTQYF.

This clonotype was seen just once. The J gene is TRBJ1-2, the V gene TRBV7-2; D is uncertain. Germline CDR1 SGHTA, CDR2 FQGNSA. The CDR3 runs to 15 residues. The germline V and J ends were trimmed by 5 bases and 8 bases, with 21 bases remaining between them. The CDR3 protein is CASSPPLTGVNGYTF. The CDR3 nucleotides read TGTGCCAGCAGCCCCCCCTTAACCGGGGTAAACGGCTACACCTTC.

There are a few counts of this clonotype. The gene calls are TRBV4-2 and TRBJ2-3; no clear D. The CDR3 sequence is 16 residues long. Germline V gene lookup returns CDR1 LGHNA and CDR2 YNFKEQ. The ends were cut back, 0 bases at V and 1 base at J, with 11 bases in the middle. The CDR3 bases are TGTGCCAGCAGCCAAGAACGGGCTAGTCGCACAGATACGCAGTATTTT. It encodes CASSQERASRTDTQYF.

The chain links TRBV2 to TRBJ1-1; 7 nucleotides align to TRBD1. V was clipped by 6 bases and J by 9 bases; unmatched bases: 10. The V gene's germline CDR1 is SNHLY and CDR2 FYNNEI. CDR3 length equals 13 residues. CDR3 loop: CASRIRQGAKAFF. DNA of the CDR3: TGTGCCAGCAGGATACGACAGGGTGCTAAAGCTTTCTTT.

The V call is TRBV4-3, the J call TRBJ1-5; D ambiguous. The V gene's germline CDR1 is LGHNA and CDR2 YSLEER. CDR3 length equals 15 residues. V was shortened by 0 bases and J by 1 base, with 7 bases between the two germline ends. CDR3 sequence reads: CASSQEVVSNQPQHF. CDR3 sequence (DNA): TGCGCCAGCAGCCAAGAGGTGGTCAGCAATCAGCCCCAGCATTTT.

Many counts were recorded for this clonotype. The rearrangement uses TRBV29-1 and TRBJ2-7, with D possibly matching TRBD2 (6 bases). Germline CDR1 reads SQVTM; CDR2 reads ANQGSEA. V lost 6 bases and J lost 0, with 9 bases in between. This CDR3 contains 12 residues. This CDR3 reads CSVGEVSYEQYF. The CDR3 coding sequence is TGCAGCGTGGGGGAGGTCTCCTACGAGCAGTACTTC.

The chain uses TRBV9 and TRBJ2-5; the D gene is possibly TRBD1 (5 bases). Germline values: CDR1 SGDLS, CDR2 YYNGEE. Trimming removed 0 bases from V and 2 bases from J, with 11 bases in between. This CDR3 spans 15 amino acids. CDR3 bases: TGTGCCAGCAGCGTAGAACCAGGGTGGCAAGAGACCCAGTACTTC. This translates into CASSVEPGWQETQYF.

The V and J genes are TRBV12-3 or TRBV12-4 and TRBJ2-1, with a possible D match to TRBD1 (5 bases). The germline V and J ends were trimmed by 3 bases and 5 bases, with 8 bases remaining between them. The CDR3 spans 13 residues. CDR3 bases: TGTGCCAGCAGTTTCGACAGCGACAATGAGCAGTTCTTC. Translation gives CASSFDSDNEQFF.

This chain uses TRBV5-1 with TRBJ1-2, with D possibly matching TRBD1 (5 bases). The CDR3 consists of 15 residues. From germline, CDR1 is SGHRS and CDR2 YFSETQ. Trimming removed 3 bases from V and 0 bases from J, with 12 bases in between. In nucleotides, the CDR3 is TGCGCCAGCAGCTGGGACCCAGTTGCTAACTATGGCTACACCTTC. Translation gives CASSWDPVANYGYTF.